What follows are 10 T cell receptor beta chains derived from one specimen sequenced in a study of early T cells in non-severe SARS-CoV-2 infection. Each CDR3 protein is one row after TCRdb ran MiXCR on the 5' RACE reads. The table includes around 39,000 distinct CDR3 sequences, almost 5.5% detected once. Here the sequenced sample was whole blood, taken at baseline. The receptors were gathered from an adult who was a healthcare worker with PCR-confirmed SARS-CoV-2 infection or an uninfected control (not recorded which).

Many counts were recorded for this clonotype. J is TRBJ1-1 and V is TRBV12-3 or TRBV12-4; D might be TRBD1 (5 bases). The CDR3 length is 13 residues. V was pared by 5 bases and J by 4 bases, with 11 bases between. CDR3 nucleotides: TGTGCCAGCAGTCGTAGTCAGGGCACTGAAGCTTTCTTT. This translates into CASSRSQGTEAFF.

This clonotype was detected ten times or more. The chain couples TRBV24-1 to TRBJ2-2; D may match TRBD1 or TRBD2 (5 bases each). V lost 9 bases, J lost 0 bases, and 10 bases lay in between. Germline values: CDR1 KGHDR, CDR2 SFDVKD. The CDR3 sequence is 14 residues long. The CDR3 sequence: CATLGPPNTGELFF. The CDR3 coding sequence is TGTGCCACCCTGGGACCGCCGAACACCGGGGAGCTGTTTTTT.

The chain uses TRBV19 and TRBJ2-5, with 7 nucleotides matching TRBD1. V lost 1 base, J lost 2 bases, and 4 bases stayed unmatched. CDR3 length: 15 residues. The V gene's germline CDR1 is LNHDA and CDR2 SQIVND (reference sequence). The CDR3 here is CASSIGGTVQETQYF. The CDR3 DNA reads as TGTGCCAGTAGTATAGGGGGGACAGTTCAAGAGACCCAGTACTTC. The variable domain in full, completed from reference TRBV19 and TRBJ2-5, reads DGGITQSPKYLFRKEGQNVTLSCEQNLNHDAMYWYRQDPGQGLRLIYYSQIVNDFQKGDIAEGYSVSREKKESFPLTVTSAQKNPTAFYLCASSIGGTVQETQYFGPGTRLLVL.

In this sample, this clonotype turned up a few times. CDR3 nucleotides: TGTGCCAGCAGCTTCTTGGGATCTCGGGAGACCCAGTACTTC. It specifies CASSFLGSRETQYF. V and J are TRBV7-2 and TRBJ2-5; D is uncertain. Germline V gene sequence: CDR1 SGHTA, CDR2 FQGNSA. Trimming pared 3 bases from V and 5 bases from J, leaving 13 bases between. This CDR3 region has 14 residues.

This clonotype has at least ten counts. CDR3 coding DNA: TGTGCCAGCAGCTTACGCTCATCCCGGGGTCGCAATCAGCCCCAGCATTTT. It codes for CASSLRSSRGRNQPQHF. The V gene is TRBV7-2, the J gene TRBJ1-5, with unresolved D. This CDR3 contains 17 residues. Deletions cut 2 bases from V and 2 bases from J, with 16 bases between. The V gene's germline CDR1 is SGHTA and CDR2 FQGNSA.

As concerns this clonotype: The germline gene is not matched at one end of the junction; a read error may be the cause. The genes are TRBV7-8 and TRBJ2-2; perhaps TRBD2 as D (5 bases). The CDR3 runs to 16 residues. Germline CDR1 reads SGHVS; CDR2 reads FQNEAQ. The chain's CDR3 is CASSLYSLDVSGELLF. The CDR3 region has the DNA TGTGCCAGCAGCTTATATTCCCTAGATGTTTCCGGGGAGCTGCTTTTT.

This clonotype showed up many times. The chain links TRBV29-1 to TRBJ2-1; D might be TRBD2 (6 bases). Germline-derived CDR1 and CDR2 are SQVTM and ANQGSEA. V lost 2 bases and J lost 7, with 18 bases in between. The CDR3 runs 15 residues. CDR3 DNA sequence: TGCAGCGTTGAATTCATAATAGCGGTCTGGAATGAGCAGTTCTTC. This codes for CSVEFIIAVWNEQFF.

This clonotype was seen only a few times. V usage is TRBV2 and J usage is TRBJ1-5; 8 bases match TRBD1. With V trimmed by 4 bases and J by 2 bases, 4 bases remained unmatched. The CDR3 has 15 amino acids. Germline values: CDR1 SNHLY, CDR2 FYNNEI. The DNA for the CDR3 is TGTGCCAGCAGTGGACAGGGGAGTCGCAATCAGCCCCAGCATTTT. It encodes CASSGQGSRNQPQHF. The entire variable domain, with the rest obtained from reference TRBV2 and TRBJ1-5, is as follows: EPEVTQTPSHQVTQMGQEVILRCVPISNHLYFYWYRQILGQKVEFLVSFYNNEISEKSEIFDDQFSVERPDGSNFTLKIRSTKLEDSAMYFCASSGQGSRNQPQHFGDGTRLSIL.

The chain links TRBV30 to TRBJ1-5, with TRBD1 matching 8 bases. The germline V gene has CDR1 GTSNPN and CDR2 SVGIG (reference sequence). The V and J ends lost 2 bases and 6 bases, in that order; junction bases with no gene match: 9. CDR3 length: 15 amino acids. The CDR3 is CAWSLGQAVSQPQHF. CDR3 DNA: TGTGCCTGGAGTCTGGGACAGGCGGTCTCTCAGCCCCAGCATTTT.

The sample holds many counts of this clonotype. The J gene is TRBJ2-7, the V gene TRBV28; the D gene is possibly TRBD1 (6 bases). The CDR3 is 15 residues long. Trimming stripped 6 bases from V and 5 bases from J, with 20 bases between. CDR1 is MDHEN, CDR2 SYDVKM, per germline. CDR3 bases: TGTGCCAGCAGAGCATCCGGGACACCGAGCGACGAGCAGTACTTC. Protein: CASRASGTPSDEQYF. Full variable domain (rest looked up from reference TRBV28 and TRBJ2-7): DVKVTQSSRYLVKRTGEKVFLECVQDMDHENMFWYRQDPGLGLRLIYFSYDVKMKEKGDIPEGYSVSREKKERFSLILESASTNQTSMYLCASRASGTPSDEQYFGPGTRLTVT.